The rows below give T cell receptor beta chains drawn from one sample of a study of blood T cell repertoires in COVID-19. The protocol was immunoSEQ multiplex PCR, while the TCRdb copy is restricted to in-frame clones and leaves out a portion. Of just over 650,000 clones listed, around 89% are singletons. Sequenced sample: peripheral blood. Receptors were obtained from a woman aged 18-29 years with acute or convalescent COVID-19. Each CDR3 is given with its conserved first and last residue. The D gene is left open where the match is weak. Size is stated for part of the rows, as once, few or many counts, or as a class when the clone is expanded.

TRBJ1-5 | TRBV19 | . | . | CASSIVWGSNQPQHF | TGTGCCAGTAGTATAGTATGGGGCAGCAATCAGCCCCAGCATTTT
TRBJ2-1 | TRBV6-5 | TRBD1 | few | CASGARGSYNEQFF | TGTGCCAGCGGGGCCAGGGGGTCCTACAATGAGCAGTTCTTC
TRBJ1-6 | TRBV11-2 | . | . | CASSSSGQYSPLHF | TGTGCCAGCAGTTCCTCAGGGCAGTATTCACCCCTCCACTTT
TRBJ1-1 | TRBV10-2 | TRBD1 | . | CASSYQGANTEAFF | TGCGCCAGCAGTTATCAGGGGGCGAACACTGAAGCTTTCTTT
TRBJ1-2 | TRBV3-1/TRBV3-2 | TRBD1 | . | CASSNRDREFGYTF | TGTGCCAGCAGCAACCGGGACAGGGAGTTTGGCTACACCTTC
TRBJ1-6 | TRBV21-1 | . | . | CASSNRRTGRNSPLHF | TGTGCCAGCAGCAACCGAAGGACAGGGCGGAATTCACCCCTCCACTTT
TRBJ1-4 | TRBV30 | . | once | CAWSYNEKLFF | TGTGCCTGGAGTTATAATGAAAAACTGTTTTTT
TRBJ1-5 | TRBV6-6 | . | . | CASSYSGEGPQHF | TGTGCCAGCAGTTACTCGGGAGAGGGGCCCCAGCATTTT
TRBJ1-2 | TRBV24-1 | . | . | CATSDSAGDYGYTF | TGTGCCACCAGTGATTCGGCAGGGGACTATGGCTACACCTTC
TRBJ2-7 | TRBV11-2 | . | . | CASSPRAYSYEQYF | TGTGCCAGCAGCCCCAGGGCCTACTCCTACGAGCAGTACTTC
TRBJ2-7 | TRBV5-1 | TRBD1 | . | CASRRGPPEFMFYEQYF | TGCGCCAGCAGAAGGGGGCCCCCGGAATTTATGTTCTACGAGCAGTACTTC
TRBJ1-2 | TRBV4-3 | . | . | CASRQGANYGYTF | TGCGCCAGCAGACAGGGAGCTAACTATGGCTACACCTTC
TRBJ1-1 | TRBV19 | . | . | CASSISGPAFF | TGTGCCAGTAGTATATCGGGTCCGGCTTTCTTT
TRBJ2-7 | TRBV9 | TRBD1 | . | CASSVDGTGGREQYF | TGTGCCAGCAGCGTAGACGGGACAGGGGGTCGCGAGCAGTACTTC
TRBJ2-7 | TRBV19 | TRBD2 | . | CASCTSGYSYEQYF | TGTGCCAGCTGTACTAGCGGATACTCCTACGAGCAGTACTTC
TRBJ1-1 | TRBV4-3 | . | . | CASSQYVTKNTEAFF | TGCGCCAGCAGCCAATATGTGACAAAGAACACTGAAGCTTTCTTT
TRBJ1-2 | TRBV5-1 | . | . | CASSPESRQRGYTF | TGCGCCAGCAGTCCGGAGAGTCGACAGCGTGGCTACACCTTC
TRBJ2-3 | TRBV7-2 | . | . | CASSTRETDTQYF | TGTGCCAGCAGTACCCGGGAGACAGATACGCAGTATTTT
TRBJ2-3 | TRBV5-4 | TRBD2 | . | CASSVGLAGGRNTDTQYF | TGTGCCAGCAGCGTCGGACTAGCGGGGGGGCGGAACACAGATACGCAGTATTTT
TRBJ2-7 | TRBV30 | TRBD2 | few | CAWSQTSGYEQYF | TGTGCCTGGAGTCAGACTAGCGGCTACGAGCAGTACTTC
TRBJ1-2 | TRBV5-1 | . | . | CASSLAISGNYGYTF | TGCGCCAGCAGCTTGGCCATTTCGGGGAACTATGGCTACACCTTC
TRBJ1-6 | TRBV19 | . | once | CASRSQGDPLHF | TGTGCCAGTCGATCACAGGGAGACCCCCTCCACTTT
TRBJ2-5 | TRBV5-4 | TRBD2 | . | CASSRRETSEETQYF | TGTGCCAGCAGCCGACGTGAGACTAGCGAAGAGACCCAGTACTTC
TRBJ2-2 | TRBV3-1/TRBV3-2 | . | . | CASSPPSRGFTGELFF | TGTGCCAGCAGCCCCCCGAGCAGGGGATTCACCGGGGAGCTGTTTTTT
TRBJ2-7 | TRBV7-2 | TRBD2 | . | CASSLAGTSGGQYEQYF | TGTGCCAGCAGCTTAGCCGGGACTAGCGGGGGGCAGTACGAGCAGTACTTC
TRBJ2-5 | TRBV10-3 | . | . | CAIGAGREETQYF | TGTGCCATCGGGGCAGGTAGGGAAGAGACCCAGTACTTC
TRBJ2-7 | TRBV5-4 | TRBD2 | once | CASSLGLAGGEQYF | TGTGCCAGCAGCTTGGGGCTAGCGGGGGGTGAGCAGTACTTC
TRBJ2-7 | TRBV24-1 | . | . | CATSDPDSYEQYF | TGTGCCACCAGTGACCCCGACAGCTACGAGCAGTACTTC
TRBJ1-1 | TRBV6-2/TRBV6-3 | . | . | CASSPQGWEAFF | TGTGCCAGCAGCCCACAGGGTTGGGAAGCTTTCTTT
TRBJ2-3 | TRBV30 | TRBD2 | . | CAWAVGGGRTDTQYF | TGTGCCTGGGCGGTAGGCGGGGGACGCACAGATACGCAGTATTTT
TRBJ2-1 | TRBV4-3 | TRBD1 | . | CASSQAYRGRLKREQFF | TGCGCCAGCAGCCAAGCCTACAGGGGGCGATTGAAACGAGAGCAGTTCTTC
TRBJ1-3 | TRBV13 | . | . | CASSLGRGNGNTIYF | TGTGCCAGCAGCTTAGGCAGGGGAAATGGAAACACCATATATTTT
TRBJ2-2 | TRBV4-2 | TRBD1 | . | CASSLTGAGELFF | TGTGCCAGCAGTCTTACAGGGGCCGGGGAGCTGTTTTTT
TRBJ1-1 | TRBV5-8 | . | . | CASSPMTSLNTEAFF | TGTGCCAGCAGCCCAATGACAAGTTTGAACACTGAAGCTTTCTTT
TRBJ1-2 | TRBV5-1 | . | . | CASSLDTNYGYTF | TGCGCCAGCAGCTTGGACACTAACTATGGCTACACCTTC
TRBJ2-7 | TRBV5-1 | TRBD2 | . | CASSYSGGSVLRPEQYF | TGCGCCAGCAGCTATAGCGGGGGGTCAGTACTACGTCCCGAGCAGTACTTC
TRBJ1-3 | TRBV4-1 | . | . | CASSQDLATSGNTIYF | TGCGCCAGCAGCCAAGATCTGGCCACGTCCGGAAACACCATATATTTT
TRBJ2-4 | TRBV29-1 | . | . | CSVERGGKDIQYF | TGCAGCGTTGAAAGGGGGGGTAAGGACATTCAGTACTTC
TRBJ1-2 | TRBV27 | . | . | CASSSSGGLNGYTF | TGTGCCAGCAGTTCCTCGGGGGGGTTAAATGGCTACACCTTC
TRBJ1-1 | TRBV3-1/TRBV3-2 | . | . | CASSPGTVGLEAFF | TGTGCCAGCAGCCCGGGAACCGTGGGCCTTGAAGCTTTCTTT
TRBJ1-1 | TRBV5-5 | . | . | CASSLEGRSEAFF | TGTGCCAGCAGCTTGGAAGGGAGATCTGAAGCTTTCTTT
TRBJ1-1 | TRBV21-1 | . | . | CASSKEGVWGAFF | TGTGCCAGCAGCAAAGAAGGGGTTTGGGGAGCTTTCTTT
TRBJ1-2 | TRBV4-3 | . | . | CASSNSVRGIYGYTF | TGCGCCAGCAGCAACAGTGTGAGGGGGATCTATGGCTACACCTTC
TRBJ2-7 | TRBV9 | TRBD1 | . | CASSVGGQGFYEQYF | TGTGCCAGCAGCGTAGGGGGACAGGGGTTCTACGAGCAGTACTTC
TRBJ1-1 | TRBV5-5 | TRBD1 | . | CASSLQGVNTEAFF | TGTGCCAGCAGCCTACAGGGGGTGAACACTGAAGCTTTCTTT
TRBJ1-1 | TRBV19 | . | . | CASSIAGGGEAFF | TGTGCCAGTAGTATAGCGGGAGGGGGTGAAGCTTTCTTT
TRBJ1-3 | TRBV9 | . | . | CASSVAGRGWGNTIYF | TGTGCCAGCAGCGTCGCTGGACGGGGGTGGGGAAACACCATATATTTT
TRBJ1-2 | TRBV4-1 | . | . | CASSQARGYGYTF | TGCGCCAGCAGCCAAGCCCGGGGCTATGGCTACACCTTC
TRBJ2-2 | TRBV2 | TRBD1 | . | CASRLGQGATGELFF | TGTGCCAGCAGGCTCGGACAGGGGGCCACCGGGGAGCTGTTTTTT
TRBJ1-1 | TRBV7-9 | . | . | CASSLIELTEAFF | TGTGCCAGCAGCTTAATAGAGCTCACTGAAGCTTTCTTT
TRBJ1-2 | TRBV2 | . | . | CASRPLSGGIEYGYTF | TGTGCCAGCAGACCCCTAAGTGGGGGGATCGAGTATGGCTACACCTTC
TRBJ1-2 | TRBV29-1 | TRBD1 | . | CSVAPETGVYGYTF | TGCAGCGTTGCCCCCGAGACAGGGGTCTATGGCTACACCTTC
TRBJ2-7 | TRBV20-1 | . | . | CSASPPGATNEQYF | TGCAGTGCTAGTCCACCAGGGGCCACCAACGAGCAGTACTTC
TRBJ1-1 | TRBV27 | TRBD1 | . | CASSMDRAGTEAFF | TGTGCCAGCAGTATGGACAGGGCGGGAACTGAAGCTTTCTTT